These 5 T cell receptor beta chains share one sample of origin, sequenced in a study of molecular identifiers for immune sequencing clone quantification. MiXCR, applied by TCRdb to the PCR reads, yields one record per CDR3 protein. The sample yields 460,000 or so distinct CDR3 sequences, 20% to 25% seen once. The sample comprised naive CD8+ T cells from blood, with Jurkat cell RNA spiked in. The subset is: FACS-sorted CD8+CD4-CCR7+CD45RA+ naive T cells. The receptor source for this set is a human donor in good health. Some libraries in this study had Jurkat cell RNA spiked in.

On this clonotype itself: This sequence may be a read error, since a much larger clone differs from it by one base. The rearrangement joins TRBV7-8 to TRBJ1-1; D is ambiguous. The germline V gene has CDR1 SGHVS and CDR2 FQNEAQ. The CDR3 contains 17 residues. Trimming left V 0 bases short and J 6 bases short, with 20 bases between. The CDR3 region is CASSLALPVSVGAEAFF. CDR3 nucleotide sequence: TGTGCCAGCAGCTTAGCCCTTCCCGTAAGCGTGGGCGCTGAAGCTTTCTTT.

To note about this clonotype: A much bigger clone sits one base away, suggesting this may be a read error. V and J are TRBV20-1 and TRBJ2-4; possible D gene TRBD2, 6 bases. The CDR3 contains 14 residues. Germline V gives CDR1 DFQATT, CDR2 SNEGSKA (reference sequence). The V and J ends lost 7 bases and 12 bases respectively, with 25 bases between them. This CDR3 is CSVHGGAQVSDQYF. Written as DNA, the CDR3 is TGCAGTGTACATGGAGGGGCGCAGGTTTCTGATCAGTACTTC.

The table lists this clonotype with many counts. CDR3 region: CSARAQVAYEQYF. CDR3 nucleotide sequence: TGCAGTGCTAGGGCGCAGGTGGCCTACGAGCAGTACTTC. The chain recombines TRBV20-1 with TRBJ2-7, with unresolved D. Per germline, CDR1 DFQATT and CDR2 SNEGSKA (reference sequence). The CDR3 has 13 amino acids. The V end was cut by 3 bases, the J end by 2 bases, with 11 bases between.

The chain recombines TRBV4-3 with TRBJ2-6, with D unclear. Between the trimmed V and J ends, which lost 0 bases and 4 bases, there was a span of 13 bases. Germline-derived CDR1 and CDR2 are LGHNA and YSLEER. CDR3 length: 17 amino acids. The CDR3 DNA sequence: TGCGCCAGCAGCCAAGATCGGGTAAATTGGGGGGCCAACGTCCTGACTTTC. Its protein is CASSQDRVNWGANVLTF.

A single count supports this clonotype. The rearrangement links TRBV20-1 to TRBJ2-5, with 8 bases matching TRBD2. Trimming cost V 0 bases and J 2 bases; bases outside gene matches: 11. In germline, CDR1 is DFQATT, CDR2 SNEGSKA (reference sequence). This CDR3 has 17 amino acids. The CDR3, as DNA: TGCAGTGCTAGAGATCTGTCCCTAGCGGGCCTGCAAGAGACCCAGTACTTC. It encodes CSARDLSLAGLQETQYF.